Each of the 27 T cell receptor beta chains below was sequenced from the same sample in a study of T cell responses to AZD1222 COVID-19 vaccine. Profiling relied on immunoSEQ multiplex PCR, and the TCRdb table lists in-frame clones only, not all of them. The data contain approximately 210,000 clones, 90% to 95% of them singletons. The sequencing used peripheral blood, collected 28 days after the second AZD1222 dose. These receptors came from an adult who received the AZD1222 COVID-19 vaccine.

This clone was observed once. The chain employs TRBV28 and TRBJ2-3; unclear D gene. The germline V gene encodes CDR1 MDHEN and CDR2 SYDVKM. Trimming removed 2 bases at V and 2 bases at J, with 5 bases between. The CDR3 is made up of 13 amino acids. CDR3 sequence (DNA): TGTGCCAGCAGTTTACAGCTCACAGATACGCAGTATTTT. It yields the protein CASSLQLTDTQYF.

This clone occurred once. This chain uses TRBV3-1 (or the pseudogene TRBV3-2) with TRBJ2-1; possible D gene TRBD1, 5 bases. V lost 1 base to trimming and J lost 10 bases, with 17 bases between them. Germline CDR1 LGHDT, CDR2 YNNKEL (reference sequence). There are 15 residues in the CDR3. CDR3 residues: CASSQARQPVWEQFF. The CDR3 DNA is TGTGCCAGCAGCCAAGCCAGACAGCCAGTCTGGGAGCAGTTCTTC.

This chain links TRBV5-4 with TRBJ2-5; D possibly corresponds to TRBD1 (6 bases). Trimming stripped 3 bases from V and 5 bases from J, with 20 bases between. The germline V gene encodes CDR1 SGHNT and CDR2 YYREEE (reference sequence). The CDR3 consists of 16 residues. The DNA of the CDR3 is TGTGCCAGCAGCTACAAAGAGACAGGCCCTCAGGAGACCCAGTACTTC. It specifies CASSYKETGPQETQYF.

This chain uses TRBV28 with TRBJ2-3, with TRBD2 identical over 11 bases. The V gene's germline CDR1 is MDHEN and CDR2 SYDVKM. Trimming cost V 6 bases and J 5 bases; bases outside gene matches: 10. The CDR3 contains 16 residues. CDR3 sequence reads: CASSFTSGSIRDTQYF. The CDR3 region has the DNA TGTGCCAGCAGCTTCACTAGCGGGAGCATAAGAGATACGCAGTATTTT.

The genes are TRBV28 and TRBJ1-2; TRBD1 matches 7 bases. This CDR3 contains 14 residues. Germline CDR1 MDHEN, CDR2 SYDVKM. J was trimmed by 7 bases and V by 5 bases; bases with no gene match: 10. DNA for the CDR3: TGTGCCAGCAGTCCGTACGAAGGGGGCGGTGGCTACACCTTC. This gives the protein CASSPYEGGGGYTF.

J is TRBJ1-1 and V is TRBV6-6, with unresolved D. Germline V gives CDR1 MNHNY, CDR2 SVGAGI (reference sequence). The V end was cut by 3 bases, the J end by 2 bases, with 10 bases between. CDR3 length: 14 residues. The CDR3 here is CASSYVEINTEAFF. The CDR3, as DNA: TGTGCCAGCAGTTATGTGGAGATCAACACTGAAGCTTTCTTT.

The chain carries TRBV5-4 and TRBJ2-1; possible D gene TRBD2, 6 bases. This CDR3 spans 15 amino acids. In germline, CDR1 is SGHNT, CDR2 YYREEE (reference sequence). Trimming cost V 0 bases and J 2 bases, with 9 bases left between them. CDR3 nucleotide sequence: TGTGCCAGCAGCTTGGGGGACTCCGCCTACAATGAGCAGTTCTTC. Translated: CASSLGDSAYNEQFF.

V and J are TRBV5-1 and TRBJ2-5; no clear D. Germline V CDR1 and CDR2: SGHRS, YFSETQ. Trimming cost V 4 bases and J 4 bases, with 14 bases left between them. The CDR3 has 14 residues. The CDR3: CASSTGLTIETQYF. The CDR3 DNA reads as TGCGCCAGCAGCACGGGCCTTACTATAGAGACCCAGTACTTC. The full variable domain, completed using reference TRBV5-1 and TRBJ2-5, is KAGVTQTPRYLIKTRGQQVTLSCSPISGHRSVSWYQQTPGQGLQFLFEYFSETQRNKGNFPGRFSGRQFSNSRSEMNVSTLELGDSALYLCASSTGLTIETQYFGPGTRLLVL.

The chain uses TRBV9 and TRBJ2-5; D is unresolved. This CDR3 is 17 amino acids long. V lost 4 bases, J lost 1 base, and 20 bases lay in between. Germline CDR1 and CDR2: SGDLS and YYNGEE. The CDR3 DNA sequence: TGTGCCAGCAGCCTATCAGAGAGTTCGGGCGTCCAAGAGACCCAGTACTTC. Translated: CASSLSESSGVQETQYF.

There are a few counts of this clone. The chain has TRBV10-3 and TRBJ1-2; D unresolved. V was clipped by 4 bases and J by 3 bases, with 3 bases between them. The CDR3 loop spans 11 amino acids. Germline V CDR1 and CDR2: ENHRY, SYGVKD. CDR3 amino acids: CAISGDYGYTF. The CDR3 coding sequence is TGTGCCATCAGTGGAGACTATGGCTACACCTTC.

Here the CDR3 reads CASWDRPYEQYF. The CDR3 DNA reads as TGTGCCAGTTGGGACCGTCCCTACGAGCAGTACTTC. The chain links TRBV27 to TRBJ2-7; D is perhaps TRBD1 or TRBD2 (5 bases each). V was shortened by 9 bases and J by 2 bases, with 11 bases between the two germline ends. There are 12 residues in the CDR3. CDR1 is MNHEY and CDR2 is SMNVEV in the germline V gene (reference sequence).

The gene calls are TRBV4-2 and TRBJ1-4; D perhaps matches TRBD1 (5 bases). The CDR3 sequence is 19 residues long. CDR1 and CDR2 from the germline V gene are LGHNA and YNFKEQ. V dropped 1 base and J dropped 0 bases, with 18 bases sitting between them. The CDR3 sequence: CASSQGGPGSLATNEKLFF. CDR3 coding DNA: TGTGCCAGCAGCCAAGGAGGCCCAGGGTCTCTTGCAACTAATGAAAAACTGTTTTTT.

This sequence joins TRBV4-3 and TRBJ1-6, with D tentatively TRBD1 (5 bases). This CDR3 has 19 residues. Germline V CDR1 and CDR2: LGHNA, YSLEER. V lost 0 bases and J 4 bases, leaving 19 bases between the germline ends. The CDR3 DNA reads as TGCGCCAGCAGCCAAGATCTTACGGCGTCGGAGGGGTATAATTCACCCCTCCACTTT. This gives the protein CASSQDLTASEGYNSPLHF.

The V call is TRBV7-9, the J call TRBJ2-6; TRBD1 aligns across 9 bases. The CDR3 is 16 residues long. V dropped 5 bases and J dropped 4; count of bases not matched to a gene: 6. The germline gives CDR1 SEHNR, CDR2 FQNEAQ (reference sequence). The CDR3, as DNA: TGTGCCAGCAGCCATAACAGGGGGCAGGGGGCCAACGTCCTGACTTTC. This codes for CASSHNRGQGANVLTF.

This rearrangement joins TRBV29-1 to TRBJ1-2, with 8 bases lining up with TRBD1. This CDR3 comprises 14 residues. Germline values: CDR1 SQVTM, CDR2 ANQGSEA. The trim removed 3 bases at V and 5 bases at J, leaving 8 bases unmatched. CDR3: CSVDLQGAEYGYTF. CDR3 in DNA: TGCAGCGTTGACCTCCAGGGGGCAGAATATGGCTACACCTTC.

The chain is built from TRBV9 and TRBJ1-5, with 11 nucleotides matching TRBD1. J was trimmed by 5 bases and V by 4 bases; bases with no gene match: 5. This CDR3 spans 15 amino acids. The germline V gene has CDR1 SGDLS and CDR2 YYNGEE. The CDR3 protein is CASSSGQGAHQPQHF. The CDR3, as DNA: TGTGCCAGCAGCAGTGGACAGGGGGCGCATCAGCCCCAGCATTTT. Filled out from reference TRBV9 and TRBJ1-5, the complete variable domain reads DSGVTQTPKHLITATGQRVTLRCSPRSGDLSVYWYQQSLDQGLQFLIQYYNGEERAKGNILERFSAQQFPDLHSELNLSSLELGDSALYFCASSSGQGAHQPQHFGDGTRLSIL.

The chain couples TRBV4-1 to TRBJ1-2, with D possibly TRBD1 on 6 matching bases. V was cut by 1 base and J by 3 bases, with 12 bases left in between. The CDR3 has 15 amino acids. The germline CDR1 and CDR2 sequences are MGHRA and YSYEKL. Here the CDR3 DNA reads TGCGCCAGCAGCCAAGTCGGGGGGGGCCACTATGGCTACACCTTC. This encodes CASSQVGGGHYGYTF.

This chain uses TRBV5-1 with TRBJ2-3; no firm D call. From germline, CDR1 is SGHRS and CDR2 YFSETQ. V was pared by 5 bases and J by 6 bases, with 7 bases between. CDR3 length: 11 residues. The chain's CDR3 is CASSNEDTQYF. The CDR3 DNA reads TGCGCCAGCAGTAACGAGGATACGCAGTATTTT.

This chain joins TRBV20-1 and TRBJ2-5, with a possible D match to TRBD2 (6 bases). V lost 3 bases and J lost 5, with 22 bases in between. In germline, CDR1 is DFQATT, CDR2 SNEGSKA (reference sequence). The CDR3 extends over 16 amino acids. The CDR3 here is CSASQKQRAKWETQYF. The CDR3 nucleotides are TGCAGTGCTAGTCAAAAACAGCGGGCCAAGTGGGAGACCCAGTACTTC.

This rearrangement joins TRBV6-5 to TRBJ2-1; D ambiguous. Germline V gives CDR1 MNHEY, CDR2 SVGAGI. The CDR3 totals 14 residues. With 8 bases removed from V and 1 base from J, the gap between germline ends came to 12 bases. Here the CDR3 DNA reads TGTGCCAGCTGGGCCGCTTGGTCCTACAATGAGCAGTTCTTC. Translating gives CASWAAWSYNEQFF.

This chain uses TRBV10-3 with TRBJ2-5; D unclear. Germline-derived CDR1 and CDR2 are ENHRY and SYGVKD. This CDR3 is built from 12 residues. V was shortened by 7 bases and J by 5 bases, with 11 bases between the two germline ends. CDR3 in amino acids: CAITDSSETQYF. CDR3 nucleotides: TGTGCCATCACCGACTCCTCGGAGACCCAGTACTTC.

The chain carries TRBV10-1 and TRBJ2-2; D gene unclear. The germline gives CDR1 WNHNN, CDR2 SYGVQD (reference sequence). The CDR3 length is 12 residues. Trimming removed 3 bases at V and 3 bases at J, with 2 bases between. CDR3 protein: CASSDDTGELFF. In nucleotides, the CDR3 is TGCGCCAGCAGTGACGACACCGGGGAGCTGTTTTTT.

The chain recombines TRBV7-9 with TRBJ2-3, with D possibly being TRBD2 (5 bases). The CDR3 extends over 14 amino acids. V was cut by 2 bases and J by 5 bases, with 11 bases left in between. Germline V gives CDR1 SEHNR, CDR2 FQNEAQ (reference sequence). DNA for the CDR3: TGTGCCAGCAGCTTATTTGGGGAGCGAGATACGCAGTATTTT. Translating gives CASSLFGERDTQYF.

The chain couples TRBV5-1 to TRBJ2-1; unclear D gene. This CDR3 region has 17 residues. V lost 2 bases to trimming and J lost 5 bases, with 20 bases between them. Germline lookup yields CDR1 SGHRS and CDR2 YFSETQ. CDR3: CASSFRPGPLEDNEQFF. The CDR3, as DNA: TGCGCCAGCAGCTTTAGGCCGGGTCCCCTAGAGGACAATGAGCAGTTCTTC.

V usage is TRBV29-1 and J usage is TRBJ1-2; D unclear. Germline loops: CDR1 SQVTM, CDR2 ANQGSEA. V was shortened by 4 bases and J by 7 bases, with 19 bases between the two germline ends. This CDR3 has 14 residues. The CDR3 nucleotides read TGCAGCGTTGGGGGATCCCGGGCCGTTTTTGGCTACACCTTC. It yields the protein CSVGGSRAVFGYTF.

A single count supports this clone. The chain couples TRBV29-1 to TRBJ2-3, with TRBD1 identical over 7 bases. Germline CDR1 is SQVTM and CDR2 is ANQGSEA. V was clipped by 5 bases and J by 2 bases; unmatched bases: 4. This CDR3 has 13 residues. The CDR3 loop is CSVRGQLTDTQYF. Here the CDR3 DNA reads TGCAGCGTTAGGGGACAGCTCACAGATACGCAGTATTTT.

The V gene is TRBV24-1, the J gene TRBJ2-1; 9 nucleotides line up with TRBD2. CDR3 size: 16 residues. With V trimmed by 1 base and J by 8 bases, 8 bases remained unmatched. Germline-derived CDR1 and CDR2 are KGHDR and SFDVKD. CDR3 amino acids: CATSDFISGRNDEQFF. The CDR3, as DNA: TGTGCCACCAGTGATTTCATTAGCGGGAGAAACGATGAGCAGTTCTTC.